The T cell receptor beta chain described here comes from a study of T cell responses to AZD1222 COVID-19 vaccine listed by TCRdb under 2021. Turning to the overall study: AZD1222 recipients whose second dose came at about 4 weeks and those whose second dose came at about 12 weeks were combined into one group, since spike-specific TCR depth and breadth did not differ between the two schedules. A total of approximately 250 trial participants underwent TCR sequencing, of whom nearly 210 had received two doses of AZD1222 and approximately 25 had received two doses of the MenACWY control vaccine. Trial participants were enrolled by age into 18-55, 56-69 and 70-plus year subgroups, with roughly 160, 29 and 62 TCR-sequenced participants respectively. Points the paper makes about the study in general: Epitopes outside the regions mutated in the B.1.351 and B.1.1.7 variants were reportedly recognized by nearly half of the unique spike-specific TCRs. After two AZD1222 doses, spike-specific TCR breadth and depth were significantly higher than at day 0 and than in MenACWY recipients. Conclusions about previously exposed vaccinees are limited because only a handful of AZD1222 recipients were SARS-CoV-2 seropositive at baseline. Because no samples from the day 14 peak response were available, repertoires could be characterized only after the peak T cell response. CD4 TCRs associated with the vaccine covered the entire spike protein, and the dominant responses were in regions 160-218 and 743-854. Participants were mostly white British, with more females than males. The authors suggested clonal diversity may have been underestimated. The 56-69-year group was small, and its depth increase did not reach significance, likely because of low power.

As to this clone: This clone's antigen is unknown. Base qualities are not provided; no much larger clone lies one nucleotide away.

In the germline V gene (reference sequence), CDR1 corresponds to MNHEY and CDR2 to SMNVEV. V and J lose 4 bases and 7 bases, and a span of 14 bases separates them. The CDR3 sequence holds 14 residues, the cysteine and phenylalanine included. Solely the CDR3 DNA is kept, with 42 bases framed from the first base. What this sample's time point label stands for: baseline before first vaccination. Samples from vaccinated people were obtained from the UK trials COV001 and COV002, which included a single-blind randomized controlled phase 2/3 trial of AZD1222 (ChAdOx1 nCoV-19) in healthy adults. For TCRbeta chain sequencing, PBMC samples were collected from trial participants at day 0 and at day 28 after the second dose. The CDR3 regions of human TCRbeta chains were analyzed by immunosequencing. In the source study's methods: TCRs in the repertoires were matched against a reference library of SARS-CoV-2-specific TCRs that had been generated with the MIRA antigen-specificity platform. Breadth meant the fraction of unique TCRs that were SARS-CoV-2-associated, whereas depth meant the fraction of total T cells that were SARS-CoV-2-associated. Using the MIRA data, each spike-specific TCR was mapped to the spike region that the TCR reacts to and placed in a CD4 or CD8 class. Log10-transformed breadth and depth values were compared by one-way ANOVA with Sidak's multiple comparisons tests. The table was pulled from immuneACCESS by TCRdb, which kept in-frame rearrangements only. Such tables lose some clones; where checked, under half of the loss comes from unresolved V genes, and the rest has no known cause. That table is the source of V, J and clone size, and D and trimming were worked out from the DNA. Across this sample there are some 200,000 clones, with approximately 90% seen only once. Under 7.5% of the sample goes to the ten largest clones.

This material consisted of peripheral blood, taken on day 0 of AZD1222 vaccination. The chain was built from TRBV27 and TRBJ1-5; the D region possibly corresponds to TRBD1 (6 bases align). The receptor was isolated from an adult in good health. CDR3 reads: CASSSQGFGQPQHF. The DNA sequence follows: TGTGCCAGCAGTTCTCAGGGGTTCGGCCAGCCCCAGCATTTT.